Listed below are T cell receptor beta chains from one sample, sequenced in a study of OX40 agonist ivuxolimab in advanced cancers. Here immunoSEQ multiplex PCR was the method, and the copy in TCRdb shows in-frame clones only, minus some. In the table there are about 50,000 clones, 85% to 90% of which are singletons. The material sequenced was CD4+ or CD8+ T cells sorted from blood, taken in a trial of the OX40 agonist ivuxolimab. These receptors came from an adult with an advanced solid tumor such as melanoma, head and neck, liver or kidney cancer. The CDR3 runs from the conserved cysteine through the conserved F or W. D genes are given only for firm matches. The size field is filled for only some rows; it gives once, few, many or a size class.

D,J,size,V,CDR3,DNA
-,TRBJ1-5,-,TRBV12-5,CASGPSCQHF,TGTGCTAGTGGTCCCTCCTGCCAGCATTTT
TRBD1,TRBJ1-5,-,TRBV10-3,CAISATGRELNQPQHF,TGTGCCATCAGTGCGACAGGGAGGGAACTCAATCAGCCCCAGCATTTT
-,TRBJ2-4,-,TRBV27,CASSESKGAGGIKSQYF,TGTGCCAGCAGTGAGAGTAAGGGGGCGGGAGGAATCAAGAGTCAGTACTTC
TRBD2,TRBJ2-5,-,TRBV6-5,CASSYRPSGALETQYF,TGTGCCAGCAGTTACCGGCCTAGCGGGGCCCTGGAGACCCAGTACTTC
-,TRBJ1-5,-,TRBV2,CASSHDSNQPQHF,TGTGCCAGCAGTCATGACAGCAATCAGCCCCAGCATTTT
-,TRBJ2-7,once,TRBV28,CAVSPGPYEQYF,TGTGCCGTCTCACCGGGGCCCTACGAGCAGTACTTC
-,TRBJ2-3,-,TRBV11-3,CASSLHRGTDTQYF,TGTGCCAGCAGCTTACACAGGGGCACAGATACGCAGTATTTT
-,TRBJ1-4,-,TRBV7-9,CASSLAPGAAVLKLFF,TGTGCCAGCAGCTTAGCGCCCGGGGCCGCGGTCTTGAAACTGTTTTTT
-,TRBJ2-5,-,TRBV28,CASSFVPPRVPETQYF,TGTGCCAGCAGTTTCGTCCCCCCCCGGGTACCCGAGACCCAGTACTTC
-,TRBJ2-2,-,TRBV6-1,CASSEGQVTGELFF,TGTGCCAGCAGTGAAGGACAGGTAACCGGGGAGCTGTTTTTT
-,TRBJ1-5,once,TRBV21-1,CASSRARNSNQPQHF,TGTGCCAGCAGCAGGGCCAGAAATAGCAATCAGCCCCAGCATTTT
-,TRBJ2-1,-,TRBV7-3,CASSLTSGLGDEQFF,TGTGCCAGCAGCTTAACGTCTGGACTTGGGGATGAGCAGTTCTTC
TRBD1,TRBJ1-2,-,TRBV27,CASSYTGTGSGYTF,TGTGCCAGCAGTTACACCGGGACAGGGAGTGGCTACACCTTC
-,TRBJ1-2,-,TRBV20-1,CSALDSYGYTF,TGCAGTGCTCTGGACAGCTATGGCTACACCTTC
TRBD1,TRBJ2-7,-,TRBV28,CASSQTGTGRYEQYF,TGTGCCAGCAGTCAAACCGGGACAGGGAGGTACGAGCAGTACTTC
TRBD1,TRBJ2-3,-,TRBV7-7,CASSPGTATDTQYF,TGTGCTAGCAGTCCCGGGACAGCCACAGATACGCAGTATTTT
-,TRBJ1-2,-,TRBV30,CAWASGQSYTF,TGTGCCTGGGCCTCAGGACAGAGCTACACCTTC
TRBD2,TRBJ2-7,-,TRBV7-3,CASSLTSAGGFEQYF,TGTGCCAGCAGCTTAACCAGCGCGGGAGGGTTCGAGCAGTACTTC
TRBD1,TRBJ2-7,few,TRBV29-1,CSVDTGQGTYEQYF,TGCAGCGTCGATACGGGACAGGGGACCTACGAGCAGTACTTC
-,TRBJ2-1,-,TRBV7-9,CASSYGTAYNEQFF,TGTGCCAGCAGCTACGGGACGGCCTACAATGAGCAGTTCTTC
-,TRBJ1-5,few,TRBV2,CASQMSNQPQHF,TGTGCCAGCCAAATGAGCAATCAGCCCCAGCATTTT
-,TRBJ2-7,once,TRBV7-3,CASSLVDSLQQYF,TGTGCCAGCAGCTTAGTGGACAGCCTCCAGCAGTACTTC
-,TRBJ1-2,once,TRBV4-2,CASSQGLGPNYGYTF,TGTGCCAGCAGCCAAGGATTAGGACCAAACTATGGCTACACCTTC
TRBD2,TRBJ2-1,-,TRBV9,CASSVRWEGNEQFF,TGTGCCAGCAGCGTACGTTGGGAGGGGAATGAGCAGTTCTTC
-,TRBJ1-6,-,TRBV10-3,CAISTESSYNSPLHF,TGTGCCATCAGTACTGAGAGCTCCTATAATTCACCCCTCCACTTT
-,TRBJ2-7,-,TRBV19,CASSIRQDSYEQYF,TGTGCCAGTAGTATACGGCAGGACTCCTACGAGCAGTACTTC
-,TRBJ1-1,-,TRBV7-3,CASSSSGNTEAFF,TGTGCCAGCAGCTCTTCAGGGAACACTGAAGCTTTCTTT
TRBD1,TRBJ2-1,-,TRBV11-2,CASSYTGGGEQFF,TGTGCCAGCAGCTACACAGGGGGCGGGGAGCAGTTCTTC
-,TRBJ2-3,-,TRBV19,CASSISRGTGTTQYF,TGTGCCAGTAGTATATCCCGGGGAACAGGGACTACGCAGTATTTT
-,TRBJ2-5,-,TRBV7-8,CASSPSMAQYF,TGTGCCAGCAGCCCTAGTATGGCCCAGTACTTC
TRBD2,TRBJ2-7,-,TRBV19,CASSIRRESYEQYF,TGTGCCAGTAGTATTAGGCGGGAGTCCTACGAGCAGTACTTC
-,TRBJ1-1,-,TRBV2,CASSDNTGTNTEAFF,TGTGCCAGCAGTGATAACACAGGGACGAACACTGAAGCTTTCTTT
-,TRBJ1-4,few,TRBV25-1,CASSEGQLAFGDYEKLFF,TGTGCCAGCAGTGAAGGACAGTTGGCCTTTGGGGATTATGAAAAACTGTTTTTT
TRBD1,TRBJ2-3,-,TRBV5-6,CASSLDLGTGADTQYF,TGTGCCAGCAGCTTGGATTTGGGGACAGGGGCAGATACGCAGTATTTT
TRBD2,TRBJ2-7,-,TRBV29-1,CSVRTSYLTSYEQYF,TGCAGCGTCCGGACTAGCTATCTGACATCCTACGAGCAGTACTTC
-,TRBJ1-4,-,TRBV7-2,CASSSSSGAGEKLFF,TGTGCCAGCAGCTCTAGCTCAGGGGCGGGGGAAAAACTGTTTTTT
-,TRBJ1-3,-,TRBV11-2,CASSLVWGSGNTIYF,TGTGCCAGCAGCTTAGTATGGGGCTCCGGAAACACCATATATTTT
TRBD1,TRBJ1-2,few,TRBV28,CASSFEGGRRGYTF,TGTGCCAGCAGTTTCGAAGGGGGCAGGCGAGGCTACACCTTC
TRBD1,TRBJ2-5,-,TRBV18,CASSPDRGPGAQYF,TGTGCCAGCTCCCCGGACAGGGGACCGGGGGCCCAGTACTTC
TRBD2,TRBJ2-3,-,TRBV5-1,CASSSGLAGLSTDTQYF,TGCGCCAGCAGCTCGGGACTAGCGGGGTTAAGCACAGATACGCAGTATTTT
-,TRBJ2-3,-,TRBV9,CASSVESDTQYF,TGTGCCAGCAGCGTAGAATCAGATACGCAGTATTTT
-,TRBJ1-2,-,TRBV6-6,CASSLHSTGQGGYTF,TGTGCCAGCAGCTTGCATTCTACAGGTCAAGGCGGCTACACCTTC
-,TRBJ2-2,-,TRBV28,CASRKYTGELFF,TGTGCCAGCAGAAAGTACACCGGGGAGCTGTTTTTT
TRBD2,TRBJ2-1,-,TRBV19,CASGSTSGRVKQFF,TGTGCCAGTGGGTCGACTAGCGGGAGGGTAAAACAGTTCTTC
TRBD2,TRBJ2-5,-,TRBV11-3,CASSLGLAGVQETQYF,TGTGCCAGCAGCTTGGGACTAGCGGGGGTACAAGAGACCCAGTACTTC
-,TRBJ1-1,-,TRBV7-2,CASSLGPGQGSTEAFF,TGTGCCAGCAGCTTAGGACCCGGACAAGGATCCACTGAAGCTTTCTTT
-,TRBJ2-5,-,TRBV18,CASSSKVTGEQYF,TGTGCCAGCTCATCCAAAGTTACGGGAGAGCAGTACTTC
TRBD1,TRBJ2-5,-,TRBV18,CASSPLTGEETQYF,TGTGCCAGCTCACCATTGACAGGGGAAGAGACCCAGTACTTC
-,TRBJ2-2,few,TRBV10-3,CATTGGLAANTGELFF,TGTGCCACCACAGGGGGACTAGCAGCGAACACCGGGGAGCTGTTTTTT
-,TRBJ1-4,-,TRBV30,CAWSLRGNEKLFF,TGTGCCTGGAGTTTAAGGGGGAATGAAAAACTGTTTTTT
-,TRBJ2-5,-,TRBV19,CASSSAHLSETQYF,TGTGCCAGTAGCTCAGCTCACCTCTCAGAGACCCAGTACTTC
-,TRBJ2-7,-,TRBV21-1,CASSKARTGGHSLYF,TGTGCCAGCAGCAAAGCAAGGACAGGGGGCCATTCGTTGTACTTC
-,TRBJ2-5,-,TRBV5-4,CASSLPQGETQYF,TGTGCCAGCAGCCTCCCCCAGGGGGAGACCCAGTACTTC